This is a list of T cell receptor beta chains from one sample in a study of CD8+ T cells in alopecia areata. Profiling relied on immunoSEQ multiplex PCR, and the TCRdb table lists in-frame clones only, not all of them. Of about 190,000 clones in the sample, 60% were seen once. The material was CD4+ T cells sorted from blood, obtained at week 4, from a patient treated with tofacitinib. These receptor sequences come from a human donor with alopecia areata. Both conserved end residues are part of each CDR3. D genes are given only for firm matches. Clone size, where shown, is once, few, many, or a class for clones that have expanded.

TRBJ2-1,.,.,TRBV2,CASSDSGASEQFF,TGTGCCAGCAGTGATTCCGGTGCGTCAGAGCAGTTCTTC
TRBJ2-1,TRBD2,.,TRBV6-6,CASSYRGSSGVGEQFF,TGTGCCAGCAGTTATAGGGGTTCTAGCGGCGTCGGTGAGCAGTTCTTC
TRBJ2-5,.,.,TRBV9,CASSTGGPYQETQYF,TGTGCCAGCAGCACCGGGGGACCCTACCAAGAGACCCAGTACTTC
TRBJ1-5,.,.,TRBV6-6,CASSRNPYSNQPQHF,TGTGCCAGCAGCCGAAACCCCTATAGCAATCAGCCCCAGCATTTT
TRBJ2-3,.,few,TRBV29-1,CSVAMTTYASSF,TGCAGCGTTGCCATGACTACCTATGCATCGTCTTTT
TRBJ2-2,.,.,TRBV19,CASSMASFRELFF,TGTGCCAGTAGTATGGCGTCTTTCAGGGAGCTGTTTTTT
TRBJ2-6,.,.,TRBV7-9,CASSPYGGPVKAGANVLTF,TGTGCCAGCAGCCCCTACGGAGGTCCCGTTAAGGCTGGGGCCAACGTCCTGACTTTC
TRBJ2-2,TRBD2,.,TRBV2,CASRTSGTTGELFF,TGTGCCAGTAGGACTAGCGGGACCACCGGGGAGCTGTTTTTT
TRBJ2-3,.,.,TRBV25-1,CASSGTYTDTQYF,TGTGCCAGCAGTGGGACCTACACAGATACGCAGTATTTT
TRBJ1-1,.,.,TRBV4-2,CASSGDLPAFF,TGTGCCAGCAGCGGAGACCTCCCCGCTTTCTTT
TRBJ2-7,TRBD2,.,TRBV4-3,CASSQDGRTHEQYF,TGCGCCAGCAGCCAAGACGGGAGGACCCACGAGCAGTACTTC
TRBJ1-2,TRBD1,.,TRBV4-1,CASSQDIGTGTYGYTF,TGCGCCAGCAGCCAAGATATCGGGACAGGCACCTATGGCTACACCTTC
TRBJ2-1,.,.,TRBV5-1,CASFGGNSSYNEQFF,TGCGCCAGCTTTGGAGGGAATAGCTCCTACAATGAGCAGTTCTTC
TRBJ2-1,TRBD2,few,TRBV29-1,CSVSNLAGANEQFF,TGCAGCGTTTCCAACCTAGCGGGGGCGAATGAGCAGTTCTTC
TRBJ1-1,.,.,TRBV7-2,CASSSRTGNTEAFF,TGTGCCAGCAGCTCTAGGACGGGAAACACTGAAGCTTTCTTT
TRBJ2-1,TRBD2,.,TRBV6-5,CASRTSGRSNEQFF,TGTGCCAGCCGGACTAGCGGGAGAAGTAATGAGCAGTTCTTC
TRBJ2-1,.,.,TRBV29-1,CSVEEGPSSYNEQFF,TGCAGCGTTGAAGAGGGGCCAAGTTCCTACAATGAGCAGTTCTTC
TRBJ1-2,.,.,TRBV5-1,CASSLRQGYGYTF,TGCGCCAGCAGCTTGCGTCAGGGCTATGGCTACACCTTC
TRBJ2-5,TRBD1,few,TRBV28,CASTLRGQGVETQYF,TGTGCCAGCACCCTCCGGGGACAGGGGGTTGAGACCCAGTACTTC
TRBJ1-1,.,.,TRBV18,CASSPQGNTEAFF,TGTGCCAGCTCACCCCAGGGAAACACTGAAGCTTTCTTT
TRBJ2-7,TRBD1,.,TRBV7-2,CASSSRTGQAYF,TGTGCCAGCAGCTCCCGGACAGGGCAGGCGTACTTC
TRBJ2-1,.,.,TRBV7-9,CASSFITGEQFF,TGTGCCAGCAGCTTTATCACGGGTGAGCAGTTCTTC